The TCR beta chain under discussion was sequenced for a study of graft-versus-host responses after intestinal transplantation. Study-wide findings and caveats: Recipient marrow harbored GvH clones, some of which surfaced first in ileum or blood.

After removal of 2 bases from V and 15 bases from J, the junction contained 6 bases not matched to a gene. This CDR3 spans 11 amino acids. Germline CDR1 and CDR2: SGHDT and YYEEEE. Comments on this clone: Its cognate antigen is unknown.

Sequencing was performed with immunoSEQ multiplex PCR; in TCRdb, only in-frame clones are kept and a portion is missing. This sample has about 120,000 clones, with 90% found just once. The chain combines TRBV5-6 with TRBJ2-3; 7 nucleotides match TRBD2. This sequence was found in a human donor who received an intestinal transplant. Sequencing was performed on unstimulated CD4+ T cells sorted from spleen or lymph node cells, taken before intestinal transplant. In DNA, the CDR3 is TGTGCCAGCAGCTTCAGAGAGGGACTATATTTT. It encodes CASSFREGLYF.